This TCR beta chain was documented in a study of blood T cells in healthy people across ages. Study results and limitations: Among long-lived donors, naive CD4+ cells were more numerous and diversity higher than in aged donors.

A second PCR, run for roughly 7 to 12 cycles, used a sample-barcoded 5' primer plus a J-beta primer mix. TCRdb used MiXCR to reprocess the 5' RACE reads, holding one entry per CDR3 protein. The top ten clones hold around 2.1% of a sample with about 1.8 million distinct CDR3 sequences, 49% of them seen once. Every donor contributed about 10 milliliters of peripheral blood by blood draw. Researchers report isolating at least 6.5 million PBMCs per sample. A minimum of 5 micrograms of total RNA was extracted per sample. Regarding this clonotype: Its antigen is unidentified.

V was pared by 4 bases and J by 6 bases, with 6 bases of the junction left unmatched. This CDR3 is 15 amino acids long. Per the germline V gene, CDR1 is SGHTA and CDR2 is FQGTGA. Sequenced sample: blood. The TCR originated in a woman aged 40 to 49 in good health. The chain employs TRBV7-3 and TRBJ1-5, with 10 bases aligning to TRBD1. DNA for the CDR3: TGTGCCAGCAGCTCCCGGGACAGGGGAATTCAGCCCCAGCATTTT. It yields the protein CASSSRDRGIQPQHF.